Following are 25 T cell receptor beta chains from one sample sequenced in a study of cytomegalovirus exposure and HLA in healthy donors (dated by TCRdb to the late 2010s). Library preparation was by the immunoSEQ multiplex PCR assay. A mixture of 60 forward primers for TCR Vbeta segments and 13 reverse primers for TCR Jbeta segments was used in the multiplex PCR. This is the immuneACCESS table as TCRdb keeps it, with only in-frame sequences that have V and J called. A part of the clones is gone; compared with another copy, unresolved V genes explain less than half, and the rest is unexplained. For this sample the table gives 310,000 or so clones, of which around 90% were detected only once. About 2% of the sample is taken by the ten largest. The sequenced sample was PBMCs. These TCRs come from a woman aged 18 to 35 in good health and CMV-seronegative.

This clone was counted a few times. V and J are TRBV7-8 and TRBJ1-3, with D unclear. Germline lookup yields CDR1 SGHVS and CDR2 FQNEAQ. Trimming took 0 bases from V and 2 from J, leaving 11 bases between them. This CDR3 comprises 16 residues. The DNA of the CDR3 is TGTGCCAGCAGCTTAGCGTTGGGCAGAACTGGAAACACCATATATTTT. As protein: CASSLALGRTGNTIYF.

This chain joins TRBV11-2 and TRBJ2-5; 8 nucleotides agree with TRBD2. The germline V gene encodes CDR1 SGHAT and CDR2 FQNNGV. The CDR3 runs to 17 residues. V shed 2 bases and J 4 bases; nucleotides not matched to a gene: 12. CDR3 nucleotides: TGTGCCAGCAGCTTAAAGCTCTACGGGGGGGCTTTAGAGACCCAGTACTTC. This sequence encodes CASSLKLYGGALETQYF.

J is TRBJ1-6 and V is TRBV27, with TRBD1 as a possible D gene (5 bases). Trimming removed 4 bases at V and 9 bases at J, with 13 bases between. Germline lookup yields CDR1 MNHEY and CDR2 SMNVEV (reference sequence). The CDR3 consists of 14 residues. CDR3 residues: CASSSPGETSPLHF. CDR3 DNA: TGTGCCAGCAGTTCCCCGGGGGAAACTTCACCCCTCCACTTT.

J is TRBJ1-4 and V is TRBV11-2; D gene ambiguous. CDR1 SGHAT and CDR2 FQNNGV come from the germline V gene. Trimming took 5 bases from V and 2 from J, leaving 9 bases between them. The CDR3 has 14 residues. CDR3 loop: CASSRWETNEKLFF. The CDR3 region has the DNA TGTGCCAGCAGCCGATGGGAGACTAATGAAAAACTGTTTTTT.

V is TRBV27 and J is TRBJ2-7, with D hard to call. From germline, CDR1 is MNHEY and CDR2 SMNVEV (reference sequence). CDR3 length: 14 amino acids. The germline V and J ends were trimmed by 2 bases and 2 bases, with 10 bases remaining between them. CDR3 DNA sequence: TGTGCCAGCAGTTTAGGGCAGATTCCCTACGAGCAGTACTTC. Protein product: CASSLGQIPYEQYF.

The V and J genes are TRBV10-3 and TRBJ2-3; 9 nucleotides line up with TRBD2. Germline CDR1 and CDR2: ENHRY and SYGVKD. The V and J ends lost 11 bases and 0 bases, in that order; junction bases with no gene match: 0. CDR3 length: 12 residues. CDR3 in DNA: TGTGCCGCGGGGGGGAGCACAGATACGCAGTATTTT. As protein: CAAGGSTDTQYF.

V gene TRBV6-6 combines with J gene TRBJ2-1; D is perhaps TRBD2 (5 bases). V gave up 0 bases and J gave up 8 bases, with 8 bases separating them. The CDR3 covers 13 residues. The germline gives CDR1 MNHNY, CDR2 SVGAGI (reference sequence). As DNA, the CDR3 is TGTGCCAGCAGTTACTCGACGGGGTATGAGCAGTTCTTC. Translated, it gives CASSYSTGYEQFF.

V usage is TRBV7-9 and J usage is TRBJ2-1, with D perhaps TRBD1 (6 bases). The CDR3 spans 15 residues. V lost 7 bases and J 3 bases, leaving 16 bases between the germline ends. Germline loops: CDR1 SEHNR, CDR2 FQNEAQ (reference sequence). The DNA for the CDR3 is TGTGCCAGCAACAAACCGACAGGCCGCTACAATGAGCAGTTCTTC. It yields the protein CASNKPTGRYNEQFF.

The chain couples TRBV5-4 to TRBJ2-1; 7 bases are a match to TRBD1. V lost 3 bases and J lost 2; bases outside the gene matches: 5. The germline CDR1 and CDR2 sequences are SGHNT and YYREEE (reference sequence). CDR3 length: 15 residues. The CDR3 region is CASSSRQGPYNEQFF. The DNA of the CDR3 is TGTGCCAGCAGCTCACGACAGGGTCCCTACAATGAGCAGTTCTTC.

CDR3 protein: CASSIGVTGKLAEAFF. CDR3 coding DNA: TGTGCCAGTAGTATAGGAGTGACAGGGAAGCTGGCTGAAGCTTTCTTT. J is TRBJ1-1 and V is TRBV19; 7 nucleotides agree with TRBD1. This CDR3 comprises 16 residues. Trimming cost V 1 base and J 6 bases; bases outside gene matches: 11. Germline CDR1 and CDR2: LNHDA and SQIVND (reference sequence).

The CDR3: CASSYSGPGDTQYF. In DNA, the CDR3 is TGTGCCAGCAGTTACTCAGGTCCAGGAGATACGCAGTATTTT. V is TRBV6-5 and J is TRBJ2-3; the D is unclear. V dropped 0 bases and J dropped 5 bases, with 9 bases sitting between them. The CDR3 sequence is 14 residues long. Germline CDR1 MNHEY, CDR2 SVGAGI.

CDR3 loop: CASRKGIEAGEANYGYTF. For the CDR3, the DNA is TGTGCCAGCAGGAAAGGAATAGAGGCGGGGGAAGCTAACTATGGCTACACCTTC. The chain carries TRBV11-3 and TRBJ1-2; D may be TRBD1 (5 bases). Germline lookup yields CDR1 SGHNT and CDR2 YENEEA. The CDR3 runs 18 residues. Trimming cost V 6 bases and J 0 bases, with 23 bases left between them.

This sequence joins TRBV6-1 and TRBJ1-5, with no clear D. Germline V gene data show CDR1 as MNHNS and CDR2 as SASEGT. With 6 bases removed from V and 4 bases from J, the gap between germline ends came to 7 bases. This CDR3 spans 12 amino acids. In nucleotides, the CDR3 is TGTGCCAGCAGGTCACAAAATCAGCCCCAGCATTTT. Encoded protein: CASRSQNQPQHF.

This clone was seen repeatedly, ten times or more. This sequence joins TRBV6-6 and TRBJ1-3, with 7 bases that match TRBD1. The ends lost 4 bases at V and 4 bases at J; junction bases unmatched: 4. Germline V lookup: CDR1 MNHNY, CDR2 SVGAGI (reference sequence). The CDR3 has 14 residues. The CDR3 bases are TGTGCCAGCAGTTCCCGGGACAGCGGAAACACCATATATTTT. Its protein is CASSSRDSGNTIYF.

The chain carries TRBV2 and TRBJ1-1; D is possibly TRBD1 (5 bases). Germline V gene lookup returns CDR1 SNHLY and CDR2 FYNNEI. V was clipped by 6 bases and J by 7 bases, with 21 bases between them. The CDR3 covers 15 residues. Written as DNA, the CDR3 is TGTGCCAGCAGACCCGCCTTGGCGACAGAGAGTGAAGCTTTCTTT. It specifies CASRPALATESEAFF.

The rearrangement links TRBV5-1 to TRBJ1-1, with D tentatively TRBD1 (6 bases). The CDR3 contains 15 residues. Germline-derived CDR1 and CDR2 are SGHRS and YFSETQ. V was shortened by 0 bases and J by 3 bases, with 12 bases between the two germline ends. CDR3 DNA sequence: TGCGCCAGCAGCTTGGGTGGGGCAGGGGACACTGAAGCTTTCTTT. As protein: CASSLGGAGDTEAFF. The full variable domain, in which reference TRBV5-1 and TRBJ1-1 provide the parts outside the CDR3, is KAGVTQTPRYLIKTRGQQVTLSCSPISGHRSVSWYQQTPGQGLQFLFEYFSETQRNKGNFPGRFSGRQFSNSRSEMNVSTLELGDSALYLCASSLGGAGDTEAFFGQGTRLTVV.

The chain combines TRBV19 with TRBJ2-6; tentative D call: TRBD2 (7 bases). In germline, CDR1 is LNHDA, CDR2 SQIVND (reference sequence). The CDR3 loop spans 18 amino acids. The V end lost 0 bases, the J end lost 2 bases, and 14 bases lay between the germline ends. CDR3 amino acids: CASSIEGGRIAGANVLTF. CDR3 in DNA: TGTGCCAGTAGTATAGAGGGGGGGCGCATAGCTGGGGCCAACGTCCTGACTTTC.

This clone was seen a single time. V is TRBV5-1 and J is TRBJ1-2; 7 bases line up with TRBD1. This CDR3 has 14 residues. The junction had 5 bases not matched to a gene; V was cut back by 5 bases and J by 1 base. Germline lookup yields CDR1 SGHRS and CDR2 YFSETQ. CDR3: CASSSGTVNYGYTF. CDR3 DNA sequence: TGCGCCAGCAGTAGTGGGACAGTTAACTATGGCTACACCTTC.

The J gene is TRBJ2-5, the V gene TRBV7-9; 9 bases are a match to TRBD1. Unmatched junction bases numbered 3, after V lost 5 bases and J lost 5 bases. Germline V gene lookup returns CDR1 SEHNR and CDR2 FQNEAQ (reference sequence). There are 13 residues in the CDR3. The CDR3: CASSRDRAETQYF. The DNA of the CDR3 is TGTGCCAGCAGCCGGGACAGGGCGGAGACCCAGTACTTC. The full variable domain, completed using reference TRBV7-9 and TRBJ2-5, is DTGVSQNPRHKITKRGQNVTFRCDPISEHNRLYWYRQTLGQGPEFLTYFQNEAQLEKSRLLSDRFSAERPKGSFSTLEIQRTEQGDSAMYLCASSRDRAETQYFGPGTRLLVL.

The count of this clone is one. This rearrangement joins TRBV7-6 to TRBJ2-2; 12 nucleotides align to TRBD2. The germline CDR1 and CDR2 sequences are SGHVS and FNYEAQ. V lost 2 bases, J lost 0 bases, and 13 bases stayed unmatched. The CDR3 runs to 21 residues. This chain's CDR3 is CASSLSPSLTSGGANTGELFF. The CDR3 DNA sequence: TGTGCCAGCAGCTTATCACCCTCCTTGACTAGCGGGGGCGCGAACACCGGGGAGCTGTTTTTT. The variable domain in full, completed from reference TRBV7-6 and TRBJ2-2, reads GAGVSQSPRYKVTKRGQDVALRCDPISGHVSLYWYRQALGQGPEFLTYFNYEAQQDKSGLPNDRFSAERPEGSISTLTIQRTEQRDSAMYRCASSLSPSLTSGGANTGELFFGEGSRLTVL.

The gene calls are TRBV9 and TRBJ1-6, with D possibly TRBD1 on 5 matching bases. Trimming stripped 0 bases from V and 10 bases from J, with 14 bases between. The CDR3 has 15 amino acids. Germline V gives CDR1 SGDLS, CDR2 YYNGEE. CDR3 residues: CASSVVDRGPSPLHF. Written as DNA, the CDR3 is TGTGCCAGCAGCGTAGTCGATAGGGGCCCCTCACCCCTCCACTTT.

This chain links TRBV7-2 with TRBJ2-2; TRBD2 is a possible D gene (6 bases). This CDR3 comprises 16 residues. In germline, CDR1 is SGHTA, CDR2 FQGNSA. V shed 0 bases and J shed 1 base, with 9 bases lying between them. CDR3 in DNA: TGTGCCAGCAGCTTAGCGGGGCGGGAGAACACCGGGGAGCTGTTTTTT. Protein sequence: CASSLAGRENTGELFF.

The genes are TRBV9 and TRBJ2-1, with D maybe TRBD2 (5 bases). This CDR3 has 16 amino acids. Germline CDR1 SGDLS, CDR2 YYNGEE. Between the trimmed V and J ends, which lost 0 bases and 4 bases, there was a span of 14 bases. The CDR3 here is CASSVGVSPGYNEQFF. In DNA form, the CDR3 reads TGTGCCAGCAGCGTAGGCGTTAGCCCGGGGTACAATGAGCAGTTCTTC. The whole variable domain, filled in from reference TRBV9 and TRBJ2-1, reads DSGVTQTPKHLITATGQRVTLRCSPRSGDLSVYWYQQSLDQGLQFLIQYYNGEERAKGNILERFSAQQFPDLHSELNLSSLELGDSALYFCASSVGVSPGYNEQFFGPGTRLTVL.

V gene TRBV4-1 combines with J gene TRBJ1-2; unclear D gene. CDR1 MGHRA and CDR2 YSYEKL come from the germline V gene. V was cut by 1 base and J by 7 bases, with 19 bases left in between. This CDR3 region has 16 residues. CDR3 DNA sequence: TGCGCCAGCAGCCAAGTGAAGGTTGAAACAGCCTCTGGCTACACCTTC. This gives the protein CASSQVKVETASGYTF.

J is TRBJ2-3 and V is TRBV4-2, with TRBD2 identical over 9 bases. V lost 0 bases to trimming and J lost 4 bases; unmatched junction nucleotides: 8. The CDR3 consists of 17 residues. The V gene's germline CDR1 is LGHNA and CDR2 YNFKEQ. In nucleotides, the CDR3 is TGTGCCAGCAGCCAAGAGTTGGGCGGGGGGGCCGCAGATACGCAGTATTTT. Residues: CASSQELGGGAADTQYF.